This passage covers 10 T cell receptor beta chains from one sample sequenced in a study of response to subunit inactivated influenza vaccine. TCRdb called the RT-PCR reads again in MiXCR, with one record for every CDR3 protein. Here the sample spans 200,000 to 250,000 distinct CDR3 sequences, 12% being singletons. The sample in question was non-naive T cells sorted from PBMCs, obtained 14 days before vaccination. These receptor sequences come from a man aged 45-65 years who received an inactivated influenza vaccine.

This sequence joins TRBV7-2 and TRBJ2-7; D unclear. Per germline, CDR1 SGHTA and CDR2 FQGNSA. V dropped 5 bases and J dropped 2 bases, with 7 bases sitting between them. The CDR3 contains 12 residues. This chain's CDR3 is CASSPSPYEQYF. In nucleotides, the CDR3 is TGTGCCAGCAGCCCATCTCCCTACGAGCAGTACTTC.

In this sample, this clonotype turned up a few times. The chain couples TRBV5-1 to TRBJ2-3, with TRBD2 identical over 10 bases. Germline assignment: CDR1 SGHRS and CDR2 YFSETQ. This CDR3 contains 16 residues. V lost 4 bases to trimming and J lost 2 bases; unmatched junction nucleotides: 7. The CDR3 here is CASSLGSGGNTDTQYF. CDR3 sequence (DNA): TGCGCCAGCAGCCTAGGTAGCGGGGGGAACACAGATACGCAGTATTTT.

This clonotype was found many times. The V and J genes are TRBV7-9 and TRBJ2-1, with 9 bases aligning to TRBD2. The CDR3 sequence is 16 residues long. V gave up 5 bases and J gave up 4 bases; unmatched junction bases: 9. The germline CDR1 and CDR2 sequences are SEHNR and FQNEAQ (reference sequence). DNA of the CDR3: TGTGCCAGCAGCCTATCGAGCGGGGGGCTTTACAATGAGCAGTTCTTC. Its translation: CASSLSSGGLYNEQFF.

This rearrangement joins TRBV12-3 or TRBV12-4 to TRBJ2-7; D is uncertain. Trimming stripped 0 bases from V and 3 bases from J, with 9 bases between. The length of the CDR3 is 14 residues. The CDR3 sequence: CASSLAPRNYEQYF. CDR3 nucleotide sequence: TGTGCCAGCAGTTTAGCGCCAAGAAACTACGAGCAGTACTTC.

In regard to this clonotype: A much larger clone differs from this one at a single base, so this may be a read error. This chain joins TRBV10-3 and TRBJ2-2, with D possibly being TRBD1 or TRBD2 (6 bases each). The V gene's germline CDR1 is ENHRY and CDR2 SYGVKD. The CDR3 contains 13 residues. The CDR3 region is CAIRPQGTGGLFF. The CDR3 coding sequence is TGTGCCATCAGACCACAGGGTACCGGGGGGCTGTTTTTT.

The chain is built from TRBV6-1 and TRBJ2-1; D possibly corresponds to TRBD2 (7 bases). The germline V and J ends were trimmed by 7 bases and 5 bases, with 15 bases remaining between them. There are 14 residues in the CDR3. Germline V gene sequence: CDR1 MNHNS, CDR2 SASEGT. CDR3 sequence (DNA): TGTGCCAGCACTACAGGGAGGGTCGACAATGAGCAGTTCTTC. Its protein product is CASTTGRVDNEQFF.

The chain carries TRBV15 and TRBJ2-5, with D unresolved. Deletions cut 4 bases from V and 0 bases from J, with 9 bases between. This CDR3 is 14 amino acids long. CDR1 and CDR2 from the germline V gene are LNHNV and YYDKDF (reference sequence). The CDR3 bases are TGTGCCACCAGCACACACCTGTACCAAGAGACCCAGTACTTC. The encoded protein is CATSTHLYQETQYF.

This clonotype was counted between two and nine times. This chain uses TRBV20-1 with TRBJ2-5, with D possibly called TRBD1 or TRBD2 (5 bases each). The V gene's germline CDR1 is DFQATT and CDR2 SNEGSKA (reference sequence). Trimming removed 1 base at V and 5 bases at J, with 14 bases between. The CDR3 has 14 residues. The CDR3 protein is CSARVIGTFETQYF. CDR3 nucleotide sequence: TGCAGTGCTAGAGTAATAGGGACGTTCGAGACCCAGTACTTC.

This clonotype was seen ten or more times. The rearrangement joins TRBV7-9 to TRBJ1-1; D may be TRBD1 (5 bases). Germline CDR1 reads SEHNR; CDR2 reads FQNEAQ (reference sequence). V lost 5 bases to trimming and J lost 3 bases, with 16 bases between them. This CDR3 is built from 15 residues. CDR3 DNA: TGTGCCAGCAGCCCCAGGCAGGGTAGGGACACTGAAGCTTTCTTT. This codes for CASSPRQGRDTEAFF.

By sample share, this clonotype is medium-sized. The genes are TRBV4-2 and TRBJ2-3; D gene ambiguous. The ends were cut back, 0 bases at V and 0 bases at J, with 4 bases in the middle. Per the germline V gene, CDR1 is LGHNA and CDR2 is YNFKEQ. The CDR3 has 14 amino acids. CDR3 in DNA: TGTGCCAGCAGCCAAGATGGAAGCACAGATACGCAGTATTTT. This sequence encodes CASSQDGSTDTQYF.